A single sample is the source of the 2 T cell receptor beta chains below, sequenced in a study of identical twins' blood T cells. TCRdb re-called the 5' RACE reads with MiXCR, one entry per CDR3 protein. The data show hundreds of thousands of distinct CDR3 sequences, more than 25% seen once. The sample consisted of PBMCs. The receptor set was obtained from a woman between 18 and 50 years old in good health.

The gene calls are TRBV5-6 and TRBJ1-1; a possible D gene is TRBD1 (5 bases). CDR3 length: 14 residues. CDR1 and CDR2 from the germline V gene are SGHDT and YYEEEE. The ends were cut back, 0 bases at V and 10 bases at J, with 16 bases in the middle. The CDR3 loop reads CASSLDGTRGGAFF. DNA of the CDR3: TGTGCCAGCAGCTTGGATGGGACTCGGGGAGGAGCTTTCTTT. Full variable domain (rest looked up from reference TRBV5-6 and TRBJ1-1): DAGVTQSPTHLIKTRGQQVTLRCSPKSGHDTVSWYQQALGQGPQFIFQYYEEEERQRGNFPDRFSGHQFPNYSSELNVNALLLGDSALYLCASSLDGTRGGAFFGQGTRLTVV.

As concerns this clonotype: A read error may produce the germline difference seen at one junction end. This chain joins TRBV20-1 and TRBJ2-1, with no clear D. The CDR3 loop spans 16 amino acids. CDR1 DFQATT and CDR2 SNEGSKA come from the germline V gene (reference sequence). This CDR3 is CSASRRDRCSCNEQFF. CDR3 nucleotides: TGCAGTGCTAGTAGGCGAGATCGGTGCTCCTGCAATGAGCAGTTCTTC.